The 28 T cell receptor beta chains below were found in one sample sequenced in a study of blood T cell repertoires in COVID-19. Measured with immunoSEQ multiplex PCR; TCRdb has only the in-frame clones, and not every one. This sample has approximately 90,000 clones, with roughly nine tenths found just once. The sequenced sample was peripheral blood. These receptors were collected from a man over 45 with acute or convalescent COVID-19.

The chain links TRBV11-1 to TRBJ1-4, with D possibly TRBD1 on 6 matching bases. The CDR3 totals 14 residues. Germline V gene lookup returns CDR1 SGHAT and CDR2 FQDESV (reference sequence). Trimming pared 2 bases from V and 2 bases from J, leaving 6 bases between. The CDR3 region has the DNA TGTGCCAGCAGCTTACAGGGGACTAATGAAAAACTGTTTTTT. Translated, it gives CASSLQGTNEKLFF.

The chain combines TRBV7-3 with TRBJ2-2; TRBD2 might be the D (6 bases). Trimming stripped 9 bases from V and 0 bases from J, with 17 bases between. Germline V gene sequence: CDR1 SGHTA, CDR2 FQGTGA. The CDR3 covers 16 residues. In DNA, the CDR3 is TGTGCCAGTAAGATCGGGGGTTCCGCGAACACCGGGGAGCTGTTTTTT. Translated, it gives CASKIGGSANTGELFF.

The chain joins TRBV6-2 or TRBV6-3 to TRBJ2-3; tentatively, D is TRBD2 (6 bases). This CDR3 has 17 amino acids. V lost 2 bases to trimming and J lost 3 bases, with 18 bases between them. The germline V gene has CDR1 MNHEY and CDR2 SVGEGT. CDR3 DNA sequence: TGTGCCAGCAGTTACAAGGAAGCGTGGGGGAGGACAGATACGCAGTATTTT. As protein: CASSYKEAWGRTDTQYF.

The chain uses TRBV30 and TRBJ1-5, with TRBD1 identical over 9 bases. V was clipped by 3 bases and J by 4 bases; unmatched bases: 4. CDR1 GTSNPN and CDR2 SVGIG come from the germline V gene (reference sequence). The CDR3 extends over 14 amino acids. The CDR3 region has the DNA TGTGCCTGGAGCAGACAGGGGGGGAATCAGCCCCAGCATTTT. Amino acid sequence: CAWSRQGGNQPQHF.

The chain couples TRBV5-1 to TRBJ1-4, with D possibly matching TRBD1 (5 bases). V was clipped by 3 bases and J by 2 bases, with 11 bases between them. The CDR3 covers 15 residues. Germline-derived CDR1 and CDR2 are SGHRS and YFSETQ. CDR3: CASSSQTATNEKLFF. The CDR3 DNA follows: TGCGCCAGCAGCTCCCAGACAGCCACTAATGAAAAACTGTTTTTT.

This sequence joins TRBV9 and TRBJ1-2; 10 nucleotides line up with TRBD1. The CDR3 is made up of 14 amino acids. Germline CDR1 SGDLS, CDR2 YYNGEE. Germline trimming cut 2 bases from V and 6 bases from J; bases unmatched to any gene: 4. CDR3 residues: CASSVTTGGNGYTF. The CDR3 DNA follows: TGTGCCAGCAGCGTTACGACAGGGGGCAATGGCTACACCTTC.

The chain has TRBV28 and TRBJ2-7, with TRBD2 as a possible D gene (5 bases). Germline V CDR1 and CDR2: MDHEN, SYDVKM. Trimming removed 5 bases at V and 0 bases at J, with 14 bases between. There are 15 residues in the CDR3. The CDR3 nucleotides are TGTGCCAGCAGTGAACAAGGACTGAGCTCCTACGAGCAGTACGTC. It codes for CASSEQGLSSYEQYV.

The rearrangement links TRBV5-1 to TRBJ2-3, with 8 positions matching TRBD1. Germline loops: CDR1 SGHRS, CDR2 YFSETQ. The CDR3 has 15 residues. The junction had 3 bases not matched to a gene; V was cut back by 3 bases and J by 0 bases. The CDR3 spells CASSWGQASTDTQYF. The CDR3 bases are TGCGCCAGCAGCTGGGGACAGGCAAGCACAGATACGCAGTATTTT. The full variable domain, rest sourced from reference TRBV5-1 and TRBJ2-3, is KAGVTQTPRYLIKTRGQQVTLSCSPISGHRSVSWYQQTPGQGLQFLFEYFSETQRNKGNFPGRFSGRQFSNSRSEMNVSTLELGDSALYLCASSWGQASTDTQYFGPGTRLTVL.

The gene calls are TRBV6-6 and TRBJ2-7; TRBD2 is a possible D gene (5 bases). The CDR3 runs to 12 residues. Germline V gene data show CDR1 as MNHNY and CDR2 as SVGAGI (reference sequence). Trimming left V 5 bases short and J 2 bases short, with 7 bases between. The DNA of the CDR3 is TGTGCCAGCAGTGGACTGACCTACGAGCAGTACTTC. This codes for CASSGLTYEQYF.

The V and J genes are TRBV2 and TRBJ1-1; 7 positions agree with TRBD1. The CDR3 is 12 amino acids. J lost 12 bases, V lost 4 bases, and 8 bases had no gene match. Germline-derived CDR1 and CDR2 are SNHLY and FYNNEI. The CDR3 loop is CASSGGQASSFF. CDR3 sequence (DNA): TGTGCCAGCAGTGGTGGACAGGCTTCTTCTTTCTTT.

The chain has TRBV5-4 and TRBJ1-6; 11 bases match TRBD1. This CDR3 region has 15 residues. Trimming cost V 4 bases and J 11 bases; bases outside gene matches: 8. Germline assignment: CDR1 SGHNT and CDR2 YYREEE (reference sequence). The CDR3 protein is CASSPGQGALPPLHF. CDR3 DNA: TGTGCCAGCAGCCCCGGACAGGGGGCTCTTCCACCCCTCCACTTT.

The J gene is TRBJ2-2, the V gene TRBV5-1, with D perhaps matching TRBD1 (6 bases). This CDR3 spans 20 amino acids. The V end was cut by 6 bases, the J end by 5 bases, with 32 bases between. Germline V lookup: CDR1 SGHRS, CDR2 YFSETQ. CDR3: CASTTTPQGSSWLWTGELFF. The CDR3 DNA reads TGCGCCAGCACGACAACCCCCCAGGGGTCGAGTTGGTTGTGGACCGGGGAGCTGTTTTTT.

The chain joins TRBV5-1 to TRBJ2-5; a possible D gene is TRBD1 (7 bases). V dropped 5 bases and J dropped 3 bases, with 14 bases sitting between them. CDR3 length: 14 residues. Germline V lookup: CDR1 SGHRS, CDR2 YFSETQ. The CDR3 bases are TGCGCCAGCAGTCCGGGGGACAGCGAAGAGACCCAGTACTTC. Its protein product is CASSPGDSEETQYF.

The CDR3 DNA reads TGTGCCAGCAAGGGACAGAGCTATGGCTACACCTTC. It translates to CASKGQSYGYTF. V is TRBV2 and J is TRBJ1-2; 7 bases are a match to TRBD1. Germline V CDR1 and CDR2: SNHLY, FYNNEI. CDR3 length equals 12 residues. V lost 7 bases to trimming and J lost 4 bases; unmatched junction nucleotides: 3.

This rearrangement joins TRBV11-2 to TRBJ1-1, with D possibly TRBD1 on 5 matching bases. This CDR3 is 16 amino acids long. CDR1 and CDR2 (germline): SGHAT, FQNNGV. The V gene lost 2 bases and the J gene lost 0 bases, with 13 bases spanning the gap. CDR3 sequence reads: CASSLLGGFMNTEAFF. CDR3 DNA sequence: TGTGCCAGCAGCTTATTGGGGGGATTTATGAACACTGAAGCTTTCTTT. Full variable domain (missing parts from reference TRBV11-2 and TRBJ1-1): EAGVAQSPRYKIIEKRQSVAFWCNPISGHATLYWYQQILGQGPKLLIQFQNNGVVDDSQLPKDRFSAERLKGVDSTLKIQPAKLEDSAVYLCASSLLGGFMNTEAFFGQGTRLTVV.

The chain couples TRBV27 to TRBJ2-2, with D maybe TRBD1 (6 bases). V was trimmed by 6 bases and J by 4 bases, leaving 15 bases between them. This CDR3 spans 15 amino acids. CDR1 is MNHEY, CDR2 SMNVEV, per germline (reference sequence). CDR3 residues: CASSSYREPTGELFF. Written as DNA, the CDR3 is TGTGCCAGCAGCAGCTACAGGGAGCCCACCGGGGAGCTGTTTTTT.

CDR3 sequence: CASAGYSYNEQFF. In DNA form, the CDR3 reads TGCGCCAGCGCGGGGTACTCCTACAATGAGCAGTTCTTC. The chain carries TRBV10-2 and TRBJ2-1; D is possibly TRBD2 (6 bases). Between the trimmed V and J ends, which lost 8 bases and 0 bases, there was a span of 8 bases. Per the germline V gene, CDR1 is WSHSY and CDR2 is SAAADI. This CDR3 has 13 residues.

The chain carries TRBV7-8 and TRBJ1-1; TRBD1 aligns across 10 bases. This CDR3 contains 15 residues. Germline CDR1 reads SGHVS; CDR2 reads FQNEAQ. V lost 5 bases, J lost 7 bases, and 10 bases stayed unmatched. The CDR3 sequence: CASSNRDRGWGEAFF. CDR3 DNA: TGTGCCAGCAGCAATCGGGACAGGGGTTGGGGTGAAGCTTTCTTT.

This clone was counted once. The chain joins TRBV6-5 to TRBJ2-6; a possible D gene is TRBD2 (5 bases). The V and J ends lost 6 bases and 0 bases respectively, with 6 bases between them. The CDR3 covers 14 residues. Germline CDR1 and CDR2: MNHEY and SVGAGI. CDR3 residues: CASRRDSGANVLTF. The CDR3 nucleotides are TGTGCCAGCAGGAGGGACTCTGGGGCCAACGTCCTGACTTTC.

The chain uses TRBV5-6 and TRBJ1-6; maybe TRBD1 (6 bases). The CDR3 consists of 16 residues. Germline V CDR1 and CDR2: SGHDT, YYEEEE. Trimming shortened V by 4 bases and J by 10 bases, and 21 bases separated the two germline ends. CDR3: CASSLPGRGRSSPLHF. As DNA, the CDR3 is TGTGCCAGCAGCCTACCCGGCAGGGGACGAAGCTCACCCCTCCACTTT.

Notes on this clone: The sample has other DNA sequences that encode this CDR3 too. The genes are TRBV7-9 and TRBJ1-1; 8 bases map to TRBD1. The J segment lost 3 bases and the V segment lost 5 bases, leaving 2 bases of the junction unmatched. Germline CDR1 reads SEHNR; CDR2 reads FQNEAQ (reference sequence). The CDR3 is made up of 13 amino acids. The CDR3 DNA sequence: TGTGCCAGCAGCCTGGACAGGGACACTGAAGCTTTCTTT. This codes for CASSLDRDTEAFF.

The rearrangement joins TRBV19 to TRBJ2-6; the D gene is possibly TRBD2 (5 bases). V was clipped by 3 bases and J by 3 bases, with 15 bases between them. Germline V gene lookup returns CDR1 LNHDA and CDR2 SQIVND (reference sequence). The CDR3 covers 17 residues. The CDR3 protein is CASSIFAVGVGANVLTF. Here the CDR3 DNA reads TGTGCCAGTAGTATTTTTGCAGTGGGAGTTGGGGCCAACGTCCTGACTTTC.

The chain recombines TRBV9 with TRBJ2-1; 11 bases agree with TRBD2. The trim removed 0 bases at V and 10 bases at J, leaving 9 bases unmatched. The CDR3 has 16 residues. Germline V gives CDR1 SGDLS, CDR2 YYNGEE. CDR3 sequence: CASSVAGLAGGYEQFF. CDR3 sequence (DNA): TGTGCCAGCAGCGTAGCTGGGTTAGCGGGGGGGTACGAGCAGTTCTTC.

The CDR3 sequence: CASSRITDTQYF. As DNA, the CDR3 is TGTGCCAGCTCCAGAATCACAGATACGCAGTATTTT. This sequence joins TRBV12-3 or TRBV12-4 and TRBJ2-3; the D is unclear. CDR3 length: 12 residues. Trimming removed 8 bases from V and 2 bases from J, with 8 bases in between.

This clone is large by share. The chain has TRBV4-1 and TRBJ1-5; unclear D gene. Germline CDR1 MGHRA, CDR2 YSYEKL. Trimming stripped 0 bases from V and 4 bases from J, with 13 bases between. This CDR3 region has 16 residues. The CDR3 protein is CASSQDPVAINQPQHF. For the CDR3, the DNA is TGCGCCAGCAGCCAAGACCCCGTGGCCATAAATCAGCCCCAGCATTTT.

V gene TRBV5-1 combines with J gene TRBJ2-7; TRBD1 agrees at 9 bases. V lost 5 bases, J lost 6 bases, and 6 bases stayed unmatched. The CDR3 loop spans 13 amino acids. In germline, CDR1 is SGHRS, CDR2 YFSETQ. The CDR3 coding sequence is TGCGCCAGCAGACCCCCGGACAGGGGCGAGCAGTACGTC. This codes for CASRPPDRGEQYV.

The chain uses TRBV9 and TRBJ2-3; 10 bases align to TRBD2. V lost 4 bases to trimming and J lost 1 base; unmatched junction nucleotides: 6. This CDR3 is built from 16 residues. Germline CDR1 reads SGDLS; CDR2 reads YYNGEE. Here the CDR3 reads CASSRIGLAGTDTQYF. CDR3 DNA sequence: TGTGCCAGCAGCCGGATAGGACTAGCGGGCACAGATACGCAGTATTTT.

This chain joins TRBV3-1 (or the pseudogene TRBV3-2) and TRBJ2-3, with D hard to call. The length of the CDR3 is 15 residues. V was pared by 3 bases and J by 0 bases, with 10 bases between. Germline CDR1 is LGHDT and CDR2 is YNNKEL (reference sequence). The CDR3 DNA follows: TGTGCCAGCAGCCAGAGATTCCAAAGCACAGATACGCAGTATTTT. Residues: CASSQRFQSTDTQYF.